These 23 T cell receptor beta chains were sequenced from one sample in a study of shared clonotypes between healthy human individuals. Assay used: immunoSEQ multiplex PCR; TCRdb lists only in-frame clones, some missing. The data contain about 2 million clones, around 96% of them seen just once; the ten biggest clones take up 1% to 1.5%. The naive CD8 population came from CD45RO-negative cells selected for CCR7, without terminally differentiated effector memory CD45RA+ cells. Source material: naive CD8+ T cells sorted from blood. The receptors were gathered from a man between 18 and 35 years old in good health.

This chain connects TRBV5-5 to TRBJ2-7; 8 bases map to TRBD1. CDR1 and CDR2 (germline): SGHKS, YYEKEE (reference sequence). The CDR3 extends over 14 amino acids. J was trimmed by 4 bases and V by 2 bases; bases with no gene match: 5. The DNA of the CDR3 is TGTGCCAGCAGCTTCGGACAGGGCCCTTACGAGCAGTACTTC. It codes for CASSFGQGPYEQYF.

As to this clone: Distinct nucleotide sequences in the sample also encode this CDR3. The chain combines TRBV5-1 with TRBJ2-7; tentatively, D is TRBD1 or TRBD2 (5 bases each). Germline CDR1 SGHRS, CDR2 YFSETQ. This CDR3 contains 13 residues. With 0 bases removed from V and 4 bases from J, the gap between germline ends came to 8 bases. The CDR3 DNA sequence: TGCGCCAGCAGCTTGGACAGGACTTACGAGCAGTACTTC. Its protein product is CASSLDRTYEQYF.

J is TRBJ2-7 and V is TRBV6-6, with D perhaps matching TRBD1 or TRBD2 (6 bases each). CDR3 length equals 15 residues. The V and J ends lost 2 bases and 3 bases respectively, with 14 bases between them. The germline gives CDR1 MNHNY, CDR2 SVGAGI (reference sequence). CDR3 in amino acids: CASSYGGPGVYEQYF. Written as DNA, the CDR3 is TGTGCCAGCAGTTACGGGGGGCCAGGGGTCTACGAGCAGTACTTC.

The chain has TRBV5-4 and TRBJ1-1; possible D gene TRBD1, 5 bases. The CDR3 contains 13 residues. Trimming took 6 bases from V and 7 from J, leaving 16 bases between them. Germline loops: CDR1 SGHNT, CDR2 YYREEE (reference sequence). As DNA, the CDR3 is TGTGCCAGCAACCTATGGGGCGGTGATGAAGCTTTCTTT. Encoded protein: CASNLWGGDEAFF.

Comments on this clone: In the same sample, other DNA sequences code for this CDR3. The V call is TRBV4-3, the J call TRBJ1-1, with unresolved D. The V and J ends lost 0 bases and 5 bases respectively, with 7 bases between them. Per germline, CDR1 LGHNA and CDR2 YSLEER. This CDR3 region has 13 residues. This CDR3 reads CASSQDQETEAFF. Here the CDR3 DNA reads TGCGCCAGCAGCCAAGACCAGGAAACTGAAGCTTTCTTT.

The chain employs TRBV4-1 and TRBJ1-4; D might be TRBD1 (6 bases). Trimming pared 5 bases from V and 7 bases from J, leaving 20 bases between. Germline assignment: CDR1 MGHRA and CDR2 YSYEKL. This CDR3 has 16 residues. Written as DNA, the CDR3 is TGCGCCAGCAGCTTTGTTGGAGGACAGCGTATTGAAAAACTGTTTTTT. Its protein is CASSFVGGQRIEKLFF.

The CDR3 bases are TGTGCCAGCAGCGCTGACTGGAGAGACCACTCCTACGAGCAGTACTTC. Its translation is CASSADWRDHSYEQYF. This sequence joins TRBV9 and TRBJ2-7; no clear D. The CDR3 extends over 16 amino acids. Germline lookup yields CDR1 SGDLS and CDR2 YYNGEE. V lost 3 bases and J 0 bases, leaving 16 bases between the germline ends.

The gene calls are TRBV4-3 and TRBJ2-1; a possible D gene is TRBD1 (6 bases). The CDR3 is 15 amino acids. Germline CDR1 and CDR2: LGHNA and YSLEER. The V end was cut by 4 bases, the J end by 5 bases, with 15 bases between. The CDR3 loop is CASSRIYTGNNEQFF. For the CDR3, the DNA is TGCGCCAGCAGCCGGATTTACACAGGGAACAATGAGCAGTTCTTC.

The chain recombines TRBV5-1 with TRBJ2-1; TRBD1 matches at 7 bases. The germline V gene has CDR1 SGHRS and CDR2 YFSETQ. CDR3 length: 16 amino acids. J was trimmed by 15 bases and V by 4 bases; bases with no gene match: 22. The CDR3 spells CASSAPEGQRTAIGFF. In DNA, the CDR3 is TGCGCCAGCAGCGCGCCCGAGGGACAGAGAACAGCAATTGGGTTCTTC.

The rearrangement joins TRBV5-4 to TRBJ2-5; D is perhaps TRBD1 or TRBD2 (5 bases each). The CDR3 is 14 residues long. Germline assignment: CDR1 SGHNT and CDR2 YYREEE (reference sequence). Trimming stripped 3 bases from V and 2 bases from J, with 11 bases between. The chain's CDR3 is CASSWGTSQETQYF. CDR3 nucleotides: TGTGCCAGCAGCTGGGGGACGAGTCAAGAGACCCAGTACTTC.

V is TRBV9 and J is TRBJ2-7, with D tentatively TRBD2 (6 bases). The V gene's germline CDR1 is SGDLS and CDR2 YYNGEE. The CDR3 runs to 14 residues. The V end lost 3 bases, the J end lost 0 bases, and 10 bases lay between the germline ends. The CDR3 sequence is CASSGSGNSYEQYF. The DNA of the CDR3 is TGTGCCAGCAGCGGTAGCGGCAACTCCTACGAGCAGTACTTC.

With regard to this clone: The same CDR3 arises from other DNA sequences in this sample as well. This chain uses TRBV29-1 with TRBJ2-7; a possible D gene is TRBD2 (6 bases). V was trimmed by 7 bases and J by 0 bases, leaving 10 bases between them. This CDR3 comprises 12 residues. Germline V lookup: CDR1 SQVTM, CDR2 ANQGSEA. The CDR3 loop reads CSAGDASYEQYF. CDR3 coding DNA: TGCAGCGCGGGGGATGCCTCCTACGAGCAGTACTTC.

This chain links TRBV29-1 with TRBJ2-1; the D gene could be TRBD1 or TRBD2 (6 bases each). Trimming removed 8 bases at V and 5 bases at J, with 10 bases between. CDR3 length: 11 amino acids. The germline V gene encodes CDR1 SQVTM and CDR2 ANQGSEA. The CDR3 reads CSQGGNNEQFF. CDR3 coding DNA: TGCAGCCAAGGGGGGAACAATGAGCAGTTCTTC.

The J gene is TRBJ2-3, the V gene TRBV9; D not resolved. Germline V gene sequence: CDR1 SGDLS, CDR2 YYNGEE. The V end lost 0 bases, the J end lost 2 bases, and 16 bases lay between the germline ends. The CDR3 has 17 residues. CDR3 loop: CASSVAGHISLTDTQYF. CDR3 coding DNA: TGTGCCAGCAGCGTAGCCGGCCACATTTCGCTCACAGATACGCAGTATTTT.

This sequence joins TRBV5-6 and TRBJ1-4, with TRBD1 matching 7 bases. Losses at the gene ends were 1 base for V and 8 bases for J; bases not matched to a gene: 2. The germline CDR1 and CDR2 sequences are SGHDT and YYEEEE. The CDR3 sequence is 13 residues long. The CDR3, as DNA: TGTGCCAGCAGCTTGACAGGGGAAGAAAAACTGTTTTTT. This gives the protein CASSLTGEEKLFF.

The chain recombines TRBV7-6 with TRBJ2-7, with D possibly being TRBD2 (6 bases). The V end was cut by 2 bases, the J end by 5 bases, with 10 bases between. The CDR3 consists of 13 residues. Germline assignment: CDR1 SGHVS and CDR2 FNYEAQ. CDR3 residues: CASSLKGGDEQYF. DNA of the CDR3: TGTGCCAGCAGCTTAAAGGGCGGGGACGAGCAGTACTTC. Variable domain in full (rest from reference TRBV7-6 and TRBJ2-7): GAGVSQSPRYKVTKRGQDVALRCDPISGHVSLYWYRQALGQGPEFLTYFNYEAQQDKSGLPNDRFSAERPEGSISTLTIQRTEQRDSAMYRCASSLKGGDEQYFGPGTRLTVT.

CDR3: CASSHDINSYEQYF. The CDR3 DNA reads as TGTGCCAGCAGTCATGACATAAACTCCTACGAGCAGTACTTC. The rearrangement links TRBV6-6 to TRBJ2-7, with D uncertain. Germline lookup yields CDR1 MNHNY and CDR2 SVGAGI (reference sequence). The CDR3 consists of 14 residues. Trimming pared 5 bases from V and 0 bases from J, leaving 11 bases between.

This rearrangement joins TRBV4-1 to TRBJ2-2; D gene uncertain. The CDR3 is 14 residues long. The ends were cut back, 3 bases at V and 1 base at J, with 6 bases in the middle. CDR1 and CDR2 from the germline V gene are MGHRA and YSYEKL. This chain's CDR3 is CASSQRENTGELFF. The CDR3 bases are TGCGCCAGCAGCCAGAGAGAGAACACCGGGGAGCTGTTTTTT.

V gene TRBV9 combines with J gene TRBJ2-3; possibly TRBD2 for D (5 bases). This CDR3 has 15 residues. V was cut by 4 bases and J by 1 base, with 13 bases left in between. Germline values: CDR1 SGDLS, CDR2 YYNGEE. CDR3 region: CASSPGGGGTDTQYF. CDR3 bases: TGTGCCAGCAGCCCTGGCGGAGGAGGCACAGATACGCAGTATTTT.

This chain connects TRBV6-1 to TRBJ1-5, with a weak D call TRBD1 (6 bases). CDR3 size: 15 residues. Germline values: CDR1 MNHNS, CDR2 SASEGT. V shed 3 bases and J shed 5 bases, with 14 bases lying between them. In DNA form, the CDR3 reads TGTGCCAGCAGTGAGGAGAGGGGGGAATATCAGCCCCAGCATTTT. This gives the protein CASSEERGEYQPQHF.

This clone has only one observation. The chain carries TRBV6-1 and TRBJ1-6; D not resolved. The CDR3 has 15 amino acids. The V end was cut by 1 base, the J end by 9 bases, with 13 bases between. Germline V gene sequence: CDR1 MNHNS, CDR2 SASEGT. CDR3 protein: CASSEDRSAASPLHF. The CDR3 DNA sequence: TGTGCCAGCAGTGAAGACCGCTCCGCCGCTTCACCCCTCCACTTT.

This CDR3 reads CASSSRGAGANNEQFF. CDR3 sequence (DNA): TGTGCCAGCAGCTCCCGGGGAGCGGGAGCGAACAATGAGCAGTTCTTC. The chain carries TRBV11-2 and TRBJ2-1, with TRBD2 matching 8 bases. Trimming took 4 bases from V and 5 from J; bases not matched to a gene: 10. The CDR3 has 16 amino acids. Per the germline V gene, CDR1 is SGHAT and CDR2 is FQNNGV.

This clone has a single count. The CDR3 sequence is CASSFVAGVYNEQFF. In DNA form, the CDR3 reads TGTGCCAGCAGCTTTGTAGCGGGAGTATACAATGAGCAGTTCTTC. J is TRBJ2-1 and V is TRBV13; 9 nucleotides line up with TRBD2. CDR3 length: 15 amino acids. Germline V lookup: CDR1 PRHDT, CDR2 FYEKMQ (reference sequence). After removal of 3 bases from V and 4 bases from J, the junction contained 4 bases not matched to a gene. Combining the CDR3 with reference TRBV13 and TRBJ2-1 gives the whole variable domain AAGVIQSPRHLIKEKRETATLKCYPIPRHDTVYWYQQGPGQDPQFLISFYEKMQSDKGSIPDRFSAQQFSDYHSELNMSSLELGDSALYFCASSFVAGVYNEQFFGPGTRLTVL.